The sequence of this TCR beta chain was determined in a study of OX40 agonist ivuxolimab in advanced cancers. Study findings and constraints: It was also the case that some nonresponders had low normalized T-cell clonal expansion.

Assay used: immunoSEQ multiplex PCR; TCRdb lists only in-frame clones, some missing. Counted here are roughly 68,000 clones, 86% occurring once; the ten biggest clones make up about 8.2%. Germline-derived CDR1 and CDR2 are SGHTA and FQGNSA. The CDR3 has 13 residues. The germline V and J ends were trimmed by 0 bases and 5 bases, with 5 bases remaining between them. About this clone itself: Its antigen is currently unknown. Other DNA sequences in this specimen translate into the identical CDR3.

Sequenced here: CD4+ or CD8+ T cells sorted from blood, sampled in a trial of the OX40 agonist ivuxolimab. This TCR was recovered from an adult with an advanced solid tumor such as melanoma, head and neck, liver or kidney cancer. The V and J genes are TRBV7-2 and TRBJ1-5; maybe TRBD1 (5 bases). The CDR3 loop is CASSLAGDQPQHF. In nucleotides, the CDR3 is TGTGCCAGCAGCTTAGCAGGGGATCAGCCCCAGCATTTT.